These 31 T cell receptor beta chains were sequenced from one sample in a study of blood T cell repertoires in COVID-19. Sequenced by immunoSEQ multiplex PCR; TCRdb stores in-frame clones only, minus some. This table holds approximately 170,000 clones, approximately 84% found once. Sequenced material: peripheral blood. The source of these receptors is a man in his forties who had recovered from COVID-19.

The V gene is TRBV4-3, the J gene TRBJ1-2; D is unclear. Looked up from germline, CDR1 is LGHNA and CDR2 is YSLEER. The ends were cut back, 3 bases at V and 8 bases at J, with 13 bases in the middle. The CDR3 extends over 13 amino acids. CDR3 in amino acids: CASSHTQRLGYTF. The CDR3 coding sequence is TGCGCCAGCAGCCACACCCAACGCCTAGGCTACACCTTC.

This chain joins TRBV28 and TRBJ2-7, with TRBD1 as a possible D gene (5 bases). Looked up from germline, CDR1 is MDHEN and CDR2 is SYDVKM. The CDR3 extends over 15 amino acids. V was trimmed by 5 bases and J by 7 bases, leaving 21 bases between them. Written as DNA, the CDR3 is TGTGCCAGCAGTCCACCCGTCACAGGTCCGGATGAGCAGTACTTC. Its protein product is CASSPPVTGPDEQYF.

This chain links TRBV10-3 with TRBJ2-2; D uncertain. V lost 4 bases, J lost 3 bases, and 6 bases lay in between. Per the germline V gene, CDR1 is ENHRY and CDR2 is SYGVKD. The CDR3 contains 13 residues. CDR3 DNA sequence: TGTGCCATCAGTGGTGGCTACACCGGGGAGCTGTTTTTT. Its protein product is CAISGGYTGELFF.

This rearrangement joins TRBV12-2 to TRBJ2-7; the table's D call, TRBD1, was not checked against the DNA. TRBV12-2 counts as a pseudogene. The CDR3 runs 18 residues. For the CDR3, the DNA is TGTGCAAGTCGCTTAGCGGCAAAGACAGGGTTTGGGTCCTACGAGCAGTACTTC. It yields the protein CASRLAAKTGFGSYEQYF.

The chain has TRBV6-5 and TRBJ1-5; possibly TRBD1 for D (6 bases). This CDR3 has 15 amino acids. Per germline, CDR1 MNHEY and CDR2 SVGAGI. V dropped 3 bases and J dropped 2 bases, with 11 bases sitting between them. This CDR3 reads CASSYRGGGNQPQHF. CDR3 DNA sequence: TGTGCCAGCAGTTATCGCGGGGGCGGCAATCAGCCCCAGCATTTT.

The chain recombines TRBV4-1 with TRBJ2-7; no reliable D call. Germline V gene sequence: CDR1 MGHRA, CDR2 YSYEKL. This CDR3 comprises 13 residues. Trimming pared 0 bases from V and 3 bases from J, leaving 6 bases between. The CDR3 protein is CASSQESDYEQYF. CDR3 coding DNA: TGCGCCAGCAGCCAAGAATCAGACTACGAGCAGTACTTC.

V and J are TRBV10-3 and TRBJ2-1; 7 bases line up with TRBD2. V lost 7 bases, J lost 5 bases, and 11 bases stayed unmatched. Germline CDR1 ENHRY, CDR2 SYGVKD. The CDR3 has 15 residues. The CDR3 DNA is TGTGCCATCACTAAAAGGGAGGGGCAGAACAATGAGCAGTTCTTC. Protein: CAITKREGQNNEQFF.

V and J are TRBV5-6 and TRBJ2-2, with 8 positions matching TRBD2. V dropped 3 bases and J dropped 5; count of bases not matched to a gene: 3. The CDR3 spans 14 residues. In germline, CDR1 is SGHDT, CDR2 YYEEEE. CDR3: CASSSAGGTGELFF. The DNA for the CDR3 is TGTGCCAGCAGCTCGGCGGGGGGAACCGGGGAGCTGTTTTTT.

The V and J genes are TRBV12-3 or TRBV12-4 and TRBJ1-2, with TRBD1 as a possible D gene (6 bases). This CDR3 has 13 amino acids. The V end was cut by 10 bases, the J end by 4 bases, with 16 bases between. CDR3 sequence: CATQRQERYGYTF. CDR3 coding DNA: TGTGCCACCCAAAGACAGGAGCGCTATGGCTACACCTTC.

This rearrangement joins TRBV6-5 to TRBJ2-3, with 7 bases lining up with TRBD2. Trimming at V came to 0 bases and at J to 4 bases, leaving 7 bases not matched to a gene. The CDR3 is made up of 16 amino acids. Germline CDR1 is MNHEY and CDR2 is SVGAGI. The CDR3 loop is CASSYSRTSPADTQYF. The CDR3, as DNA: TGTGCCAGCAGTTACTCGAGGACTAGTCCCGCAGATACGCAGTATTTT.

The chain couples TRBV24-1 to TRBJ2-3; the D gene is possibly TRBD1 (5 bases). The germline CDR1 and CDR2 sequences are KGHDR and SFDVKD. V was pared by 5 bases and J by 0 bases, with 11 bases between. This CDR3 region has 15 residues. The chain's CDR3 is CATSADRLSTDTQYF. In DNA, the CDR3 is TGTGCCACCAGTGCTGACAGACTCAGCACAGATACGCAGTATTTT.

V is TRBV7-3 and J is TRBJ2-3; D uncertain. The length of the CDR3 is 13 residues. V gave up 2 bases and J gave up 6 bases, with 9 bases separating them. The germline V gene has CDR1 SGHTA and CDR2 FQGTGA. The CDR3 coding sequence is TGTGCCAGCAGCTTATTCGTCGCGGATACGCAGTATTTT. Its protein product is CASSLFVADTQYF.

The J gene is TRBJ1-5, the V gene TRBV4-1, with TRBD1 matching over 10 bases. Germline V gene lookup returns CDR1 MGHRA and CDR2 YSYEKL. The CDR3 length is 15 residues. V trimming: 2 bases; J trimming: 7 bases; junction bases outside the gene matches: 5. The CDR3 sequence: CASSQSGQGGQPQHF. CDR3 coding DNA: TGCGCCAGCAGCCAATCCGGACAGGGGGGCCAGCCCCAGCATTTT.

The rearrangement links TRBV12-3 or TRBV12-4 to TRBJ1-1; D not certain. The CDR3 spans 12 residues. The V end was cut by 5 bases, the J end by 11 bases, with 15 bases between. The CDR3 here is CASSRPSQVAFF. The CDR3 DNA reads as TGTGCCAGCAGTCGACCGTCTCAGGTGGCTTTCTTT.

The chain uses TRBV3-1 (or the pseudogene TRBV3-2) and TRBJ2-7; D might be TRBD2 (7 bases). V was clipped by 2 bases and J by 3 bases, with 11 bases between them. The CDR3 loop spans 14 amino acids. The V gene's germline CDR1 is LGHDT and CDR2 YNNKEL (reference sequence). The CDR3: CASSQKGGVYEQYF. CDR3 bases: TGTGCCAGCAGCCAAAAGGGGGGGGTCTACGAGCAGTACTTC.

The chain has TRBV18 and TRBJ1-2; 12 bases map to TRBD1. The germline gives CDR1 KGHSH, CDR2 LQKENI. V dropped 4 bases and J dropped 4; count of bases not matched to a gene: 4. The CDR3 has 15 amino acids. The DNA for the CDR3 is TGTGCCAGCTCACTACCGGGACAGGGGGCCTATGGCTACACCTTC. This translates into CASSLPGQGAYGYTF.

The rearrangement joins TRBV11-2 to TRBJ2-7; D is unclear. Germline lookup yields CDR1 SGHAT and CDR2 FQNNGV. The CDR3 runs to 14 residues. Trimming took 3 bases from V and 3 from J, leaving 12 bases between them. The CDR3 is CASSFPKLHYEQYF. The CDR3 nucleotides are TGTGCCAGCAGCTTCCCAAAATTACACTACGAGCAGTACTTC. Based on the CDR3 plus reference TRBV11-2 and TRBJ2-7, the full variable domain is EAGVAQSPRYKIIEKRQSVAFWCNPISGHATLYWYQQILGQGPKLLIQFQNNGVVDDSQLPKDRFSAERLKGVDSTLKIQPAKLEDSAVYLCASSFPKLHYEQYFGPGTRLTVT.

This chain joins TRBV12-3 or TRBV12-4 and TRBJ1-2; a possible D gene is TRBD1 (5 bases). V was pared by 4 bases and J by 5 bases, with 11 bases between. The CDR3 has 13 residues. CDR3 residues: CASSYGGGYGYTF. For the CDR3, the DNA is TGTGCCAGCAGTTACGGCGGGGGTTATGGCTACACCTTC.

The chain carries TRBV13 and TRBJ2-3; D is ambiguous. The germline CDR1 and CDR2 sequences are PRHDT and FYEKMQ (reference sequence). V was shortened by 5 bases and J by 2 bases, with 14 bases between the two germline ends. The CDR3 length is 15 residues. CDR3 bases: TGTGCCAGCAGCACCAGAGGTGACCACACAGATACGCAGTATTTT. It is translated as CASSTRGDHTDTQYF.

The V gene is TRBV2, the J gene TRBJ2-1, with 7 bases matching TRBD2. V trimming: 7 bases; J trimming: 5 bases; junction bases outside the gene matches: 5. The V gene's germline CDR1 is SNHLY and CDR2 FYNNEI. This CDR3 spans 13 amino acids. The CDR3 reads CASKGDYDNEQFF. The CDR3 bases are TGTGCCAGCAAAGGGGACTATGACAATGAGCAGTTCTTC.

CDR3 residues: CSVIPGETQYF. In DNA, the CDR3 is TGCAGCGTCATACCGGGGGAGACCCAGTACTTC. The chain links TRBV29-1 to TRBJ2-5; D possibly corresponds to TRBD2 (5 bases). In germline, CDR1 is SQVTM, CDR2 ANQGSEA. The CDR3 loop spans 11 amino acids. The V gene lost 6 bases and the J gene lost 5 bases, with 10 bases spanning the gap.

This chain connects TRBV7-2 to TRBJ1-5; the D is unclear. CDR1 is SGHTA and CDR2 is FQGNSA in the germline V gene. Trimming cost V 1 base and J 3 bases, with 7 bases left between them. There are 14 residues in the CDR3. CDR3 in DNA: TGTGCCAGCAGCTTAGGTGGCCTCAATCAGCCCCAGCATTTT. It is translated as CASSLGGLNQPQHF.

This rearrangement joins TRBV12-3 or TRBV12-4 to TRBJ1-2; 10 bases are a match to TRBD1. The length of the CDR3 is 12 residues. The ends lost 6 bases at V and 7 bases at J; junction bases unmatched: 2. Written as DNA, the CDR3 is TGTGCCAGCAGCTGGGACAGGGGTGGCTACACCTTC. The encoded protein is CASSWDRGGYTF.

V gene TRBV18 combines with J gene TRBJ1-6; tentative D call: TRBD1 (5 bases). CDR3 length: 15 amino acids. Germline values: CDR1 KGHSH, CDR2 LQKENI. V was cut by 1 base and J by 3 bases, with 7 bases left in between. Here the CDR3 reads CASSPRQGYNSPLHF. CDR3 in DNA: TGTGCCAGCTCACCACGTCAGGGCTATAATTCACCCCTCCACTTT. Complete variable domain (other parts from reference TRBV18 and TRBJ1-6): NAGVMQNPRHLVRRRGQEARLRCSPMKGHSHVYWYRQLPEEGLKFMVYLQKENIIDESGMPKERFSAEFPKEGPSILRIQQVVRGDSAAYFCASSPRQGYNSPLHFGNGTRLTVT.

This chain connects TRBV6-5 to TRBJ2-2; 7 bases match TRBD1. CDR1 is MNHEY and CDR2 is SVGAGI in the germline V gene. The CDR3 spans 16 residues. After removal of 0 bases from V and 4 bases from J, the junction contained 5 bases not matched to a gene. The CDR3 DNA sequence: TGTGCCAGCAGTTACTCTCGCAGGGGGTCCACCGGGGAGCTGTTTTTT. Translated: CASSYSRRGSTGELFF.

This chain connects TRBV11-3 to TRBJ2-2; D possibly corresponds to TRBD1 (5 bases). Germline V lookup: CDR1 SGHNT, CDR2 YENEEA. Trimming stripped 0 bases from V and 0 bases from J, with 8 bases between. This CDR3 has 16 residues. The CDR3 protein is CASSLDPDTNTGELFF. Written as DNA, the CDR3 is TGTGCCAGCAGCTTAGATCCGGACACGAACACCGGGGAGCTGTTTTTT.

The rearrangement links TRBV6-6 to TRBJ2-5; TRBD2 matches at 8 bases. CDR3 size: 14 residues. J gave up 2 bases and V 5 bases, and 4 bases lay outside the gene matches. The germline gives CDR1 MNHNY, CDR2 SVGAGI (reference sequence). The CDR3: CASSRGLDQETQYF. CDR3 sequence (DNA): TGTGCCAGCAGTCGGGGACTAGATCAAGAGACCCAGTACTTC.

V usage is TRBV12-3 or TRBV12-4 and J usage is TRBJ2-5, with a weak D call TRBD2 (5 bases). Trimming left V 5 bases short and J 5 bases short, with 12 bases between. The CDR3 has 13 amino acids. CDR3 amino acids: CASSPLRGETQYF. CDR3 coding DNA: TGTGCCAGCAGTCCCTTGAGAGGGGAGACCCAGTACTTC.

V usage is TRBV6-6 and J usage is TRBJ1-5, with D maybe TRBD1 (5 bases). Germline CDR1 and CDR2: MNHNY and SVGAGI (reference sequence). This CDR3 contains 15 residues. V shed 7 bases and J shed 4 bases, with 17 bases lying between them. CDR3 residues: CASINGGTPNQPQHF. CDR3 nucleotides: TGTGCCAGCATCAACGGAGGGACCCCAAATCAGCCCCAGCATTTT.

The chain combines TRBV19 with TRBJ1-2; D remains unclear. The CDR3 is 13 residues long. Trimming took 7 bases from V and 7 from J, leaving 16 bases between them. Germline V CDR1 and CDR2: LNHDA, SQIVND (reference sequence). The CDR3 nucleotides read TGTGCCAGTACCACGTACCCAGACTCTGGCTACACCTTC. Encoded protein: CASTTYPDSGYTF. Full variable domain (outside the CDR3, taken from reference TRBV19 and TRBJ1-2): DGGITQSPKYLFRKEGQNVTLSCEQNLNHDAMYWYRQDPGQGLRLIYYSQIVNDFQKGDIAEGYSVSREKKESFPLTVTSAQKNPTAFYLCASTTYPDSGYTFGSGTRLTVV.

The CDR3 nucleotides are TGTGCCAGCACCCCCGGCGGCTACACAGATACGCAGTATTTT. Translation gives CASTPGGYTDTQYF. The chain joins TRBV6-6 to TRBJ2-3; no clear D gene. The CDR3 spans 14 residues. The germline V gene encodes CDR1 MNHNY and CDR2 SVGAGI (reference sequence). Trimming cost V 7 bases and J 2 bases, with 13 bases left between them.